This entry concerns a single TCR beta chain. The method was immunoSEQ multiplex PCR; TCRdb's version includes in-frame clones alone and lacks a portion of them. Of some 140,000 clones in the sample, 93% were seen once. The sample belongs to a study of T cell responses to AZD1222 COVID-19 vaccine. The CDR3 sequence is 14 residues long. Germline loops: CDR1 GTSNPN, CDR2 SVGIG (reference sequence). V lost 6 bases and J lost 4, with 16 bases in between. The chain carries TRBV30 and TRBJ1-3, with D possibly being TRBD1 (5 bases). Specimen: peripheral blood, collected on day 0 of AZD1222 vaccination. This TCR derives from an adult in good health. CDR3 DNA: TGTGCCTGCCATAGGGACTCACAGGGAAACACCATATATTTT. Translation gives CACHRDSQGNTIYF.